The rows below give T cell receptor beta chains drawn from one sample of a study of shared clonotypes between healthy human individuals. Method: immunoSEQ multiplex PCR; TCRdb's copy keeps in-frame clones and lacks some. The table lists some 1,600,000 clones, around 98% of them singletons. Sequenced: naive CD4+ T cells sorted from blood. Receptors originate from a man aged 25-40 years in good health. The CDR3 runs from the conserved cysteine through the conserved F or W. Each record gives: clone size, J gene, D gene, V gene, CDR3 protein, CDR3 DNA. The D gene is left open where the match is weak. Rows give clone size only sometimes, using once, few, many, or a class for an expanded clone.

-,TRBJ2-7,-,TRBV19,CASSAVGGGYEQYF,TGTGCCAGTTCTGCTGTTGGCGGTGGCTACGAGCAGTACTTC
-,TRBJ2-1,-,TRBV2,CASSTRGLAYNEQFF,TGTGCCAGCAGTACAAGGGGGCTAGCGTACAATGAGCAGTTCTTC
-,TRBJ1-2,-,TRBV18,CASSPGRIVGYTF,TGTGCCAGCTCACCGGGAAGGATTGTCGGCTACACCTTC
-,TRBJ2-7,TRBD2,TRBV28,CASSQTSAYEQYF,TGTGCCAGCAGCCAGACTAGCGCCTACGAGCAGTACTTC
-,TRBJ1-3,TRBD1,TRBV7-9,CASSLGKMGQASGNTIYF,TGTGCCAGCAGCTTAGGAAAAATGGGACAGGCCTCTGGAAACACCATATATTTT
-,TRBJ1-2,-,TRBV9,CASSVAQVLPIDGYTF,TGTGCCAGCAGCGTAGCGCAGGTTCTCCCTATCGATGGCTACACCTTC
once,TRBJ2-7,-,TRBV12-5,CASGLVNHPATGSYEQYF,TGTGCTAGTGGTTTGGTAAATCACCCGGCTACCGGATCCTACGAGCAGTACTTC
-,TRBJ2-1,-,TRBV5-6,CASSLYREYGEQFF,TGTGCCAGCAGCTTGTACAGGGAGTATGGTGAGCAGTTCTTC
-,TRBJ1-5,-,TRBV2,CASSEWGTQYSNQPQHF,TGTGCCAGCAGTGAATGGGGGACGCAATATAGCAATCAGCCCCAGCATTTT
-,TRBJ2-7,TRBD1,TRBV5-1,CASSLVGDSAYEQYF,TGCGCCAGCAGCTTGGTGGGGGACAGCGCCTACGAGCAGTACTTC
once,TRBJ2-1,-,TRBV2,CANGAFGSNEQFF,TGTGCCAACGGGGCGTTCGGGAGTAATGAGCAGTTCTTC
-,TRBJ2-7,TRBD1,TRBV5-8,CASSHSTGTGFYEQYF,TGTGCCAGCAGCCACTCTACCGGGACAGGGTTCTACGAGCAGTACTTC
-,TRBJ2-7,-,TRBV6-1,CASSEVSPYEQYF,TGTGCCAGCAGTGAGGTCAGTCCCTACGAGCAGTACTTC
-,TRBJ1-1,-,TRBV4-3,CASSQALLTEAFF,TGCGCCAGCAGCCAAGCCCTTCTCACTGAAGCTTTCTTT
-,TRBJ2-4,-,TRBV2,CASNGAPGAKNIQYF,TGTGCCAGCAACGGGGCCCCGGGAGCCAAAAACATTCAGTACTTC
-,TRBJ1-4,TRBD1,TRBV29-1,CSVGQGATNEKLFF,TGCAGCGTTGGACAGGGGGCAACTAATGAAAAACTGTTTTTT
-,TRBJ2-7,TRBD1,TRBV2,CASSRDRSYEQYF,TGTGCCAGCAGCCGGGACAGATCCTACGAGCAGTACTTC
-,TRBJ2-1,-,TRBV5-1,CASSAQGSEQFF,TGCGCCAGCAGCGCTCAGGGGAGTGAGCAGTTCTTC
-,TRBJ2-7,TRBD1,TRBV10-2,CASRGQGGYEQYF,TGCGCCAGCAGGGGACAGGGTGGCTACGAGCAGTACTTC
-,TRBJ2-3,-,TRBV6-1,CASREGTDTQYF,TGTGCCAGCAGGGAAGGAACAGATACGCAGTATTTT
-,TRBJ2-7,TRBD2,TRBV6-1,CASSETMAGLAGAYEQYF,TGTGCCAGCAGTGAGACAATGGCGGGACTAGCGGGAGCCTACGAGCAGTACTTC
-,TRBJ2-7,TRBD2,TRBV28,CASSLFGGSSYEQYF,TGTGCCAGCAGTTTATTCGGGGGGAGCTCCTACGAGCAGTACTTC
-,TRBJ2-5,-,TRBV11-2,CASSPSGETQYF,TGTGCCAGCAGCCCCTCCGGTGAGACCCAGTACTTC
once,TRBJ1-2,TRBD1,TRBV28,CASGAGGGSGYGYTF,TGTGCCAGCGGTGCAGGGGGCGGATCTGGCTATGGCTACACCTTC
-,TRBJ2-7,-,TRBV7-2,CASSSHSAPSHF,TGTGCCAGCAGCTCACACAGCGCTCCCTCACACTTC
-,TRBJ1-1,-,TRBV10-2,CASSESTVHPDTEAFF,TGCGCCAGCAGTGAGTCCACAGTGCACCCGGACACTGAAGCTTTCTTT
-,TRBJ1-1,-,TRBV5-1,CASSPGLRVNTEAFF,TGCGCCAGCAGCCCGGGGTTGAGGGTGAACACTGAAGCTTTCTTT
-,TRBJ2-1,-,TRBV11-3,CASSLDDYRYNEQFF,TGTGCCAGCAGCCTCGACGACTACCGTTACAATGAGCAGTTCTTC
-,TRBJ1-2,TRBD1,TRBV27,CASAEGQGVYGYTF,TGTGCCAGCGCTGAGGGACAGGGGGTATATGGCTACACCTTC
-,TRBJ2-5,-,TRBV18,CASSPFPPGSRETQYF,TGTGCCAGCTCACCATTTCCCCCCGGGAGTAGGGAGACCCAGTACTTC
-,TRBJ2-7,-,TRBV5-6,CASTAGGPRREQYF,TGTGCCAGCACCGCTGGGGGGCCGAGGAGGGAGCAGTACTTC
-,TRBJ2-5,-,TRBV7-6,CASSKKETQYF,TGTGCCAGCAGCAAAAAAGAGACCCAGTACTTC
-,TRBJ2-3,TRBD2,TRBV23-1,CASSLRGERGSTDTQYF,TGCGCCAGCAGTCTCCGAGGCGAGCGGGGGAGCACAGATACGCAGTATTTT
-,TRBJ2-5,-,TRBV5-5,CASSARGETQYF,TGTGCCAGCAGCGCCCGAGGGGAGACCCAGTACTTC
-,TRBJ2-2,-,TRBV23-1,CASSQSGQGGTGELFF,TGCGCCAGCAGTCAATCGGGCCAGGGGGGAACCGGGGAGCTGTTTTTT
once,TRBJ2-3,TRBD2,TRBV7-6,CASSSLVRVAGLQTDTQYF,TGTGCCAGCAGCTCCTTGGTAAGAGTAGCGGGACTTCAAACAGATACGCAGTATTTT
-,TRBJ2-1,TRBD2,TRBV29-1,CSVEDSASGRHEQFF,TGCAGCGTTGAAGATTCAGCTAGCGGGCGCCACGAGCAGTTCTTC
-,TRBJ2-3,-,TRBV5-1,CASSLERPSTDTQYF,TGCGCCAGCAGCTTGGAGAGGCCTAGCACAGATACGCAGTATTTT
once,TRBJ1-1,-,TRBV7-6,CASSLAGIWTEAFF,TGTGCCAGCAGCTTAGCGGGGATCTGGACTGAAGCTTTCTTT
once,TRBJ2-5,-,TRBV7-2,CASRPTRVQETQYF,TGTGCCAGCAGACCTACCCGGGTTCAAGAGACCCAGTACTTC
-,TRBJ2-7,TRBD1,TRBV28,CASAGYGTASYEQYF,TGTGCCAGCGCCGGGTACGGGACAGCATCCTACGAGCAGTACTTC
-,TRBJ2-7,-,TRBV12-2,CASRPRETPALVIHCVYEQYF,TGTGCAAGTCGTCCGCGGGAAACCCCGGCCCTTGTAATCCATTGTGTCTACGAGCAGTACTTC
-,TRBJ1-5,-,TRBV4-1,CASSQGWQGYQPQHF,TGCGCCAGCAGCCAAGGGTGGCAGGGGTATCAGCCCCAGCATTTT
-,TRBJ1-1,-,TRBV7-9,CASGGPLGVSTEAFF,TGTGCCAGTGGGGGGCCGCTCGGGGTTAGCACTGAAGCTTTCTTT
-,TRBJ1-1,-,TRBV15,CATSRQGNTEAFF,TGTGCCACCAGCAGACAGGGTAACACTGAAGCTTTCTTT
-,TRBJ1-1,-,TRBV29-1,CSGTLQGPRAEAFF,TGCAGCGGGACCTTACAGGGCCCCCGGGCTGAAGCTTTCTTT
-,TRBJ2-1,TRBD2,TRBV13,CASSLGLRGLAGGPEQFF,TGTGCCAGCAGCTTAGGCCTGCGGGGGCTAGCGGGAGGGCCTGAGCAGTTCTTC
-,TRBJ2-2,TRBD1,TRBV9,CASSPRGTGGSGELFF,TGTGCCAGCAGCCCACGGGGGACAGGGGGATCCGGGGAGCTGTTTTTT
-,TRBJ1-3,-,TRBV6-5,CASSFSGSGNTIYF,TGTGCCAGCAGTTTTTCGGGTTCTGGAAACACCATATATTTT
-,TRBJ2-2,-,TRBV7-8,CASSLLPPTGELFF,TGTGCCAGCAGCTTACTTCCTCCCACCGGGGAGCTGTTTTTT
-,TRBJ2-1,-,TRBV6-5,CASSYSRLSSYNEQFF,TGTGCCAGCAGTTACTCGCGGCTGAGCTCCTACAATGAGCAGTTCTTC